This T cell receptor (beta chain) originates from a study of Tregs in tolerant kidney transplant recipients. Using immunoSEQ multiplex PCR, the repertoire was profiled, and TCRdb retains in-frame clones only, with some absent. The data hold fewer than 70,000 clones, with over 70% observed a single time. Concerning this clone itself: The antigen is undetermined.

The CDR3 consists of 17 residues. Germline V gives CDR1 SGDLS, CDR2 YYNGEE. Trimming cost V 2 bases and J 6 bases; bases outside gene matches: 11. Study-level points and caveats: Biological reproducibility was not directly addressed in this study.

Sequencing input: CD4+ T cells from blood. The clonotype comes from a human donor in good health. The chain joins TRBV9 to TRBJ2-1; 10 bases align to TRBD2. The chain's CDR3 is CASSVDPSGGALNEQFF. CDR3 nucleotides: TGTGCCAGCAGCGTCGACCCGAGCGGGGGGGCCCTCAATGAGCAGTTCTTC.